The count of the clone carrying this T cell receptor (beta chain) is one. Its antigen remains unknown. This entry comes from a study of CD8 T cells in ankylosing spondylitis. Whole-study results and caveats: Relatively scarce in peripheral blood, disease-linked clones were CD8+. A TCR beta motif made of about eight highly homologous variants seemed typical of ankylosing spondylitis blood.

The CDR3 runs 13 residues. Trimming removed 0 bases at V and 4 bases at J, with 10 bases between. In germline, CDR1 is SQVTM, CDR2 ANQGSEA. Quantitative barcoded 5'-RACE was used to prepare TCR beta libraries. TCRdb itself ran the 5' RACE reads through MiXCR, one entry per CDR3 protein. Altogether approximately 540,000 distinct CDR3 sequences are present, roughly 13% being singletons, with the ten largest covering 6.5% to 7%. The specimen was blood, either unsorted or a sorted T cell fraction (not recorded which). The chain links TRBV29-1 to TRBJ2-7; maybe TRBD1 (6 bases). The receptor comes from a male donor with ankylosing spondylitis. CDR3 bases: TGCAGCGTTGAAGATTTAGGGGGTTACGAGCAGTACTTC. Protein sequence: CSVEDLGGYEQYF.